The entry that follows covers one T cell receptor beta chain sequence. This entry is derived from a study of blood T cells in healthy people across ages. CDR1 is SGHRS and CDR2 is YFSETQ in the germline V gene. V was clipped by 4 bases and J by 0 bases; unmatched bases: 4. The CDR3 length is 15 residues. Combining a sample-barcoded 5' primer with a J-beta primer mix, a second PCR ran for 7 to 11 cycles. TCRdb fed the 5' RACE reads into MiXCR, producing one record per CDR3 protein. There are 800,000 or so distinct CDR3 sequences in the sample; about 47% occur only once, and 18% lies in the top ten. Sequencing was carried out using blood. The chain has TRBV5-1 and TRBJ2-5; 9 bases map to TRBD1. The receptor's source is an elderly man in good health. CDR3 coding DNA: TGCGCCAGCAGCGCACAGGGGGCAGACCAAGAGACCCAGTACTTC. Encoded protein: CASSAQGADQETQYF.